What follows is one T cell receptor beta chain and its context. This clonotype was observed a few times. The antigen it binds to is not known. No clone much larger than this one lies a single base away; base qualities are absent. Sequencing was performed on an Illumina NovaSeq 6000. Using 5'RACE with constant-segment primers, TCRalpha and TCRbeta cDNA libraries were constructed, with sample barcodes and unique molecular identifiers added in the process. Trizol reagent was used to extract RNA from every sample. The libraries were amplified in two PCR steps, and the second step added a second sample barcode and Illumina TruSeq adapters. The libraries were sequenced on an Illumina NovaSeq using 2 x 150 bp paired-end reads. In the source study's methods: Reads were demultiplexed and collapsed into UMI-guided consensus sequences with migec v1.2.7. Using mixcr v2.1.11, UMI consensuses were aligned to TRA and TRB V and J templates and then assembled into clonotypes. A clonotype was counted as expanded or contracted only if both edgeR and NoisET called the change significant, with noise models trained on biological replicates. For edgeR calls, the thresholds were a false discovery rate-adjusted p below 0.01 and a log2 fold-change of 1. PCA with hierarchical clustering of max-normalized trajectories of the 1000 most abundant clonotypes was used as exploratory dynamics analysis. The CD4 or CD8 phenotype of responding clones was assigned using the separately sequenced CD4+ and CD8+ repertoires. Through fastp at Q25 and MiXCR, TCRdb rebuilt clones from the public reads, retaining in-frame beta chains. Merged by CDR3 protein, the rows form single entries marked with the most common genes and DNA. These V and J calls rely on TCRdb rather than the paper's analysis. In this sample the table shows 390,000 or so distinct CDR3 sequences, roughly 15% of which occur a single time. The ten largest clones capture roughly a fifth of the sample.

This sample is part of a study of T-cell memory formation after mild COVID-19 (dated by TCRdb to 2020 to 2022). Describing the broader study: Most TCR sequence clusters were specific to one of the two donors. Longitudinal TCRalpha and TCRbeta repertoire sequencing tracked T-cell clones expanding and contracting after mild COVID-19 in a couple of donors. The cohort comprised two young, previously healthy adult volunteers, one female and one male. The full study reports these points: Contracting CD4+ clones were found mainly in CM and EM memory subsets, while CD8+ clones were enriched in EMRA. The study covered only a couple of mild cases, and larger cohorts including severe cases with pre-infection samples were considered necessary. SARS-CoV-2 specificity was not confirmed for the second-wave clones peaking on day 37. From day 15 to 85, contracting clones showed balanced CD4/CD8 phenotypes, whereas a second wave of clones that expanded from day 15 to 37 leaned towards CD4+. The detection of some responding clones in pre-infection memory suggests that pre-existing cross-reactive memory T cells joined the SARS-CoV-2 response.

From the cysteine up to the phenylalanine, the CDR3 has a length of 13 residues. CDR3 DNA is the only sequence kept; it has 39 bases, read in frame from the first base. For CDR1 and CDR2, the germline V gene lists SGHRS and YFSETQ. V drops 7 bases and J drops 2 bases, leaving 10 bases in between. PBMCs were isolated by Ficoll-Paque density gradient centrifugation. This receptor chain uses TRBV5-1 and TRBJ2-1, with TRBD1 as a weak D call on 6 bases. This TCR was sampled from a man younger than 35 who had mild COVID-19 (a few samples of this study predate the infection). The sample titles of this study are shuffled in the database, so cell type and time point are left out; the donor was told from shared clones. Material: PBMCs or a T cell subset sorted from them (not recorded which). The CDR3 region has the sequence CASFRDTYNEQFF. The nucleotide sequence reads as follows: TGCGCCAGCTTCCGGGACACCTACAATGAGCAGTTCTTC.